This T cell receptor (beta chain) emerged from a study of shared clonotypes between healthy human individuals. The assay used deep level. The table came from immunoSEQ multiplex PCR; TCRdb's copy has only in-frame clones and leaves some out. The sample consists of 550,000 to 600,000 clones, 95% to 98% of them appearing once. A remark on this clone: Its target is not known.

Study-wide points: It was the non-shared clonotypes that had lower generation probabilities than clonotypes shared by all four donors.

Terminally differentiated effector memory CD45RA+ cells were excluded from the naive CD8 cells, which were CD45RO-negative and positively selected for CCR7. This CDR3 is 15 amino acids long. V lost 1 base, J lost 3 bases, and 6 bases stayed unmatched. Germline V CDR1 and CDR2: MGHRA, YSYEKL. This clonotype originated in a young man in good health. The sample was naive CD8+ T cells sorted from blood. This chain connects TRBV4-1 to TRBJ2-7; TRBD1 matches 7 bases. CDR3 in amino acids: CASSQAGGYFYEQYF. The CDR3 region has the DNA TGCGCCAGCAGCCAAGCAGGGGGTTATTTCTACGAGCAGTACTTC.